The present T cell receptor (beta chain) was sequenced within a study of blood T cell repertoires in COVID-19. In the study overall: Researchers got acute and convalescent COVID-19 samples from the United States, Italy and Spain.

In the authors' methods: Reference gene primer amplification gave nucleated cell count estimates. The repertoire was sequenced with immunoSEQ multiplex PCR; TCRdb's copy has only in-frame clones and lacks some. That table furnishes V, J and clone size, whereas the DNA furnished D and trimming. The repertoire holds roughly 170,000 clones, with 60% to 80% as singletons. The V and J ends lost 8 bases and 9 bases respectively, with 17 bases between them. The CDR3 has 14 amino acids. Germline CDR1 is LNHDA and CDR2 is SQIVND (reference sequence). The sample taken for sequencing was peripheral blood. The chain has TRBV19 and TRBJ1-6, with D perhaps matching TRBD1 (5 bases). The TCR was taken from a woman in her 70s with acute or convalescent COVID-19. Here the CDR3 DNA reads TGTGCCAGTCCACGGGCCCCGGGACTTTCACCCCTCCACTTT. Its translation: CASPRAPGLSPLHF.